This is a list of T cell receptor beta chains from one sample in a study of blood T cell repertoires in COVID-19. The repertoire was sequenced with immunoSEQ multiplex PCR; TCRdb's copy has only in-frame clones and lacks some. This sample yields about 280,000 clones, of which approximately 86% are seen a single time; about 8.8% belongs to the top ten. Sequenced sample: peripheral blood. The receptors stem from a man aged 35-49 years with active or convalescent COVID-19. Each CDR3 is given with its conserved first and last residue. The D gene is left open where the match is weak. Clone size is shown for a subset of rows, as once, few, many or a class of expanded clone.

cdr3_length | j_call | v_call | clone_size | d_call | cdr3_nt | cdr3_aa
15 | TRBJ2-5 | TRBV5-1 | . | TRBD1 | TGCGCCAGCAGCCCGGGGACAGGGGGCGAAGAGACCCAGTACTTC | CASSPGTGGEETQYF
16 | TRBJ2-7 | TRBV9 | . | . | TGTGCCAGCAGCGGACGGCCGACAACAGGACACTACGAGCAGTACTTC | CASSGRPTTGHYEQYF
13 | TRBJ1-2 | TRBV5-4 | once | TRBD1 | TGTGCCAGCAGCCCCGGACAGGGCTATGGCTACACCTTC | CASSPGQGYGYTF
14 | TRBJ1-2 | TRBV19 | . | . | TGTGCCACCCCGGATCCTACAGGGTGGCTTGGCTACACCTTC | CATPDPTGWLGYTF
20 | TRBJ2-1 | TRBV7-8 | . | . | TGTGCCAGCAGCTTAGACCTGGTGGGAGCCCCCTGGGGCTCCTACAATGAGCAGTTCTTC | CASSLDLVGAPWGSYNEQFF
18 | TRBJ2-4 | TRBV11-2 | once | TRBD1 | TGTGCCAGCAGCTTAGATACCCGAGGGACAGCGATCGTCAACATTCAGTACTTC | CASSLDTRGTAIVNIQYF
14 | TRBJ1-4 | TRBV15 | . | . | TGTGCCACCAGCAGAGATTACTCACCTGAAAAACTGTTTTTT | CATSRDYSPEKLFF
15 | TRBJ2-7 | TRBV5-1 | . | TRBD2 | TGCGCCAGCAGCAATCAGCGGGGGAGCTCCTACGAGCAGTACTTC | CASSNQRGSSYEQYF
19 | TRBJ2-3 | TRBV7-2 | . | TRBD2 | TGTGCCAGCAGCTTAGTAGGGGCTAGCGGGGGGGCAGGGACAGATACGCAGTATTTT | CASSLVGASGGAGTDTQYF
15 | TRBJ1-1 | TRBV11-2 | . | TRBD1 | TGTGCCAGCAGCCTGGACAGGGCCGCCTGGACTGAAGCTTTCTTT | CASSLDRAAWTEAFF
13 | TRBJ2-7 | TRBV29-1 | . | . | TGCAGCGTTGAGGTTGGGACAAGGTACGAGCAGTACTTC | CSVEVGTRYEQYF
12 | TRBJ1-1 | TRBV6-5 | . | . | TGTGCCAGCACTCTAGGGGGACCTGAAGCTTTCTTT | CASTLGGPEAFF
13 | TRBJ1-1 | TRBV7-2 | . | . | TGTGCCAGCAGCCGACAGGAGAGAACTGAAGCTTTCTTT | CASSRQERTEAFF
14 | TRBJ1-4 | TRBV5-1 | . | TRBD1 | TGCGCCAGCAGCTTGGCAGGGGGCATTGAAAAACTGTTTTTT | CASSLAGGIEKLFF
16 | TRBJ2-5 | TRBV6-5 | . | . | TGTGCCAGCAGTTACGGGCCACTTTCCAGCGGAGAGACCCAGTACTTC | CASSYGPLSSGETQYF
17 | TRBJ2-3 | TRBV7-6 | . | TRBD2 | TGTGCCAGCAGGCAAGGGGGGGGAGCGGGAGCCACAGATACGCAGTATTTT | CASRQGGGAGATDTQYF
14 | TRBJ1-3 | TRBV19 | . | . | TGTGCCAGTAGAGTGGGGGGCTCTGGAAACACCATATATTTT | CASRVGGSGNTIYF
14 | TRBJ1-1 | TRBV5-8 | . | . | TGTGCCAGCAGCGTCGGACTAAGGGTCACTGAAGCTTTCTTT | CASSVGLRVTEAFF
11 | TRBJ1-2 | TRBV27 | . | . | TGTGCCAGCAGAGCCCCCTATGGCTACACCTTC | CASRAPYGYTF
16 | TRBJ1-1 | TRBV29-1 | . | TRBD1 | TGCAGCGTAAGAGGGGGCGCCGACTTAATGAACACTGAAGCTTTCTTT | CSVRGGADLMNTEAFF
15 | TRBJ1-3 | TRBV7-3 | . | . | TGTGCCAGCAGCTTAGCCCCAGGGGCTGGAAACACCATATATTTT | CASSLAPGAGNTIYF
16 | TRBJ1-6 | TRBV4-1 | once | TRBD1 | TGCGCCAGCAGCCAGAAGGGACAGGGGGCTAATTCACCCCTCCACTTT | CASSQKGQGANSPLHF
15 | TRBJ2-7 | TRBV6-2/TRBV6-3 | few | TRBD2 | TGTGCCAGCAGTTACGTAGCGGGGCGAACCTACGAGCAGTACTTC | CASSYVAGRTYEQYF
12 | TRBJ1-5 | TRBV5-1 | few | . | TGCGCCAGCAGCCCAGGGGAGCCGCCCCAGCATTTT | CASSPGEPPQHF
17 | TRBJ2-7 | TRBV5-1 | . | TRBD2 | TGCGCCAGCAGCTTGGAAGGTAGCGGGAGTGGTGACTACGAGCAGTACTTC | CASSLEGSGSGDYEQYF
12 | TRBJ2-7 | TRBV12-3/TRBV12-4 | . | . | TGTGCCAGCAGAGAAGGGGTGGGAGAGCAGTACTTC | CASREGVGEQYF
16 | TRBJ2-1 | TRBV11-2 | . | . | TGTGCCAGCAGCTTAGATGGCCAATTTGCGGCCAATGAGCAGTTCTTC | CASSLDGQFAANEQFF
12 | TRBJ2-1 | TRBV2 | once | TRBD1 | TGTGCCAGCAGCCCGAACAGGGGTGAGCAGTTCTTC | CASSPNRGEQFF
12 | TRBJ2-7 | TRBV7-6 | . | . | TGTGCCAGCAGTCAGACAGGCTACGAGCAGTACTTC | CASSQTGYEQYF
14 | TRBJ2-5 | TRBV5-6 | . | TRBD2 | TGTGCCAGCAGCTTGGGCGGGGGGCAAGAGACCCAGTACTTC | CASSLGGGQETQYF
13 | TRBJ1-1 | TRBV4-1 | . | . | TGCGCCAGCAGCCCTACTTGGAACACTGAAGCTTTCTTT | CASSPTWNTEAFF
15 | TRBJ2-2 | TRBV6-2/TRBV6-3 | few | . | TGTGCCAGCAGTTACGTGGGAGAGAACACCGGGGAGCTGTTTTTT | CASSYVGENTGELFF
14 | TRBJ2-7 | TRBV13 | . | . | TGTGCCAGCAGCCCAGTTTGGCAGGGTGGCGAGCAGTACTTC | CASSPVWQGGEQYF
12 | TRBJ2-7 | TRBV27 | . | . | TGTGCCAGCAGTTTAGTGGGGCGCGAGCAGTACTTC | CASSLVGREQYF
15 | TRBJ2-2 | TRBV6-4 | . | . | TGTGCCAGCAGTGACTCGGGACAAAACACCGGGGAGCTGTTTTTT | CASSDSGQNTGELFF
14 | TRBJ2-7 | TRBV11-2 | . | TRBD1 | TGTGCCAGCAGCCGTGACAGGGTGAGCTACGAGCAGTACTTC | CASSRDRVSYEQYF
14 | TRBJ2-3 | TRBV2 | . | . | TGTGCCAGCAGAAGTGACAGACACACAGATACGCAGTATTTT | CASRSDRHTDTQYF
13 | TRBJ1-5 | TRBV6-1 | once | TRBD1 | TGTGCCAGCAGTTCGGACAGGTCACGGCCCCAGCATTTT | CASSSDRSRPQHF
14 | TRBJ1-2 | TRBV5-5 | once | TRBD1 | TGTGCCAGCAGCTCTGGACAGGGCCCTTATGGCTACACCTTC | CASSSGQGPYGYTF
16 | TRBJ1-5 | TRBV7-8 | . | . | TGTGCCAGCAGTCGCAGTCGTACGGGTGAGAATCAGCCCCAGCATTTT | CASSRSRTGENQPQHF
17 | TRBJ2-3 | TRBV19 | . | TRBD2 | TGTGCCAGTAGTATAATTTCCTTCGGACTAGCCACAGATACGCAGTATTTT | CASSIISFGLATDTQYF
13 | TRBJ2-1 | TRBV5-1 | . | . | TGCGCCAGCAGCTTGGCAGGAAACAATGAGCAGTTCTTC | CASSLAGNNEQFF
14 | TRBJ1-4 | TRBV18 | . | . | TGTGCCAGCTCACTTGGGACAAGTAAAGAAAAACTGTTTTTT | CASSLGTSKEKLFF
14 | TRBJ1-2 | TRBV18 | . | TRBD1 | TGTGCCAGCTCTCCTTTTCCGACAGGGCAAGGCTACACCTTC | CASSPFPTGQGYTF
13 | TRBJ1-1 | TRBV2 | . | . | TGTGCCAGCAGTCCTACAGCAAACACTGAAGCTTTCTTT | CASSPTANTEAFF
15 | TRBJ1-1 | TRBV2 | . | TRBD1 | TGTGCCACTCTCAGGGGGCAGGGAGGAGGCACTGAAGCTTTCTTT | CATLRGQGGGTEAFF
15 | TRBJ1-1 | TRBV4-2 | . | . | TGTGCCAGCAGTCGTGGAAAGGGACAAAACACTGAAGCTTTCTTT | CASSRGKGQNTEAFF
16 | TRBJ1-4 | TRBV7-2 | few | . | TGTGCCAGCAGCCCCCTGCCGGGGGAAGTGAGTGAAAAACTGTTTTTT | CASSPLPGEVSEKLFF
14 | TRBJ1-4 | TRBV3-1/TRBV3-2 | . | . | TGTGCCAGCAGCCACAGGGCTGGCGGTGAAAAACTGTTTTTT | CASSHRAGGEKLFF
15 | TRBJ2-2 | TRBV19 | . | TRBD2 | TGTGCCAGTAGTATATACGGGGGGAACCTCGGGGAGCTGTTTTTT | CASSIYGGNLGELFF
14 | TRBJ1-1 | TRBV18 | . | . | TGTGCCAGCTCACCACCGCAGGCGAACACTGAAGCTTTCTTT | CASSPPQANTEAFF
15 | TRBJ2-7 | TRBV30 | . | . | TGTGCCTGGAGTGTCCCCCGGGGGGCGGGCTACGAGCAGTACTTC | CAWSVPRGAGYEQYF
16 | TRBJ2-7 | TRBV19 | . | TRBD2 | TGTGCCAGTAGCCGGGGGACTAGCGGGAGGCTAGACGAGCAGTACTTC | CASSRGTSGRLDEQYF
14 | TRBJ1-2 | TRBV3-1/TRBV3-2 | . | . | TGTGCCAGCAGCCGAACAGGTCCTAACTATGGCTACACCTTC | CASSRTGPNYGYTF
14 | TRBJ1-4 | TRBV30 | few | TRBD1 | TGTGCCTGGTCGAACCGGGACAGGGACGAAAAACTGTTTTTT | CAWSNRDRDEKLFF
14 | TRBJ2-5 | TRBV5-6 | . | TRBD2 | TGTGCCAGCAGTCGCGGGACTAGTGGCGAGACCCAGTACTTC | CASSRGTSGETQYF